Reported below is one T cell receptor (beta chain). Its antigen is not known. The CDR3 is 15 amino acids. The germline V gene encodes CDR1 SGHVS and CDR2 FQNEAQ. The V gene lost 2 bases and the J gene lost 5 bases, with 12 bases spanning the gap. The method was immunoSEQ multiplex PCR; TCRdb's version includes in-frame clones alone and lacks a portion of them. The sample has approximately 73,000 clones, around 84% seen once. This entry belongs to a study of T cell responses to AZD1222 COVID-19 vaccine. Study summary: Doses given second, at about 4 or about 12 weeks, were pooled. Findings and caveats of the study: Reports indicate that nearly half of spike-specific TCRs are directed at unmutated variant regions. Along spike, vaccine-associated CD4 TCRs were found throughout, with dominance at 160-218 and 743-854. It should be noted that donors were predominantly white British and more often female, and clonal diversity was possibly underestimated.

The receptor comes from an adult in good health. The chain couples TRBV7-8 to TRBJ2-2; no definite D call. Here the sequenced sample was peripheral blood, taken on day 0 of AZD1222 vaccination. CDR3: CASSLILGSTGELFF. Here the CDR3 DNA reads TGTGCCAGCAGCTTAATTTTGGGATCGACCGGGGAGCTGTTTTTT.